This T cell receptor beta chain appears in the sequencing data of a study of shared clonotypes between healthy human individuals. Broader study findings: The expectation was that sequencing depth would affect clonotype sharing among donors. Memory subsets had estimated richness that was generally smaller than that of naive subsets. Some clonotypes were shared by all four sorted-subset donors, while others were not shared. The non-shared ones had lower generation probabilities than the shared ones.

There are 15 residues in the CDR3. Trimming took off 3 bases at V and 3 bases at J, with 14 bases between the two ends. CDR1 is SEHNR, CDR2 FQNEAQ, per germline (reference sequence). Comment on this clone: Its antigen remains unknown.

In the original analysis: Without quality scores, immunoSEQ junctional reads could not be filtered like full-length reads. Data came from immunoSEQ multiplex PCR; TCRdb stores just in-frame clones and leaves some out. Clonal size and the V and J genes are those of that table, whereas D and trimming came from the DNA. The table has around 2,000,000 clones, roughly 94% seen once. Naive CD8 cells, CD45RO-negative and positively selected for CCR7, excluded terminally differentiated effector memory CD45RA+ cells. This sequence joins TRBV7-9 and TRBJ2-5, with D possibly matching TRBD2 (6 bases). This receptor was identified in a young man in good health. Sequencing used naive CD8+ T cells sorted from blood. The CDR3 here is CASSLISGPKETQYF. The CDR3 DNA follows: TGTGCCAGCAGCTTGATAAGCGGGCCTAAAGAGACCCAGTACTTC.